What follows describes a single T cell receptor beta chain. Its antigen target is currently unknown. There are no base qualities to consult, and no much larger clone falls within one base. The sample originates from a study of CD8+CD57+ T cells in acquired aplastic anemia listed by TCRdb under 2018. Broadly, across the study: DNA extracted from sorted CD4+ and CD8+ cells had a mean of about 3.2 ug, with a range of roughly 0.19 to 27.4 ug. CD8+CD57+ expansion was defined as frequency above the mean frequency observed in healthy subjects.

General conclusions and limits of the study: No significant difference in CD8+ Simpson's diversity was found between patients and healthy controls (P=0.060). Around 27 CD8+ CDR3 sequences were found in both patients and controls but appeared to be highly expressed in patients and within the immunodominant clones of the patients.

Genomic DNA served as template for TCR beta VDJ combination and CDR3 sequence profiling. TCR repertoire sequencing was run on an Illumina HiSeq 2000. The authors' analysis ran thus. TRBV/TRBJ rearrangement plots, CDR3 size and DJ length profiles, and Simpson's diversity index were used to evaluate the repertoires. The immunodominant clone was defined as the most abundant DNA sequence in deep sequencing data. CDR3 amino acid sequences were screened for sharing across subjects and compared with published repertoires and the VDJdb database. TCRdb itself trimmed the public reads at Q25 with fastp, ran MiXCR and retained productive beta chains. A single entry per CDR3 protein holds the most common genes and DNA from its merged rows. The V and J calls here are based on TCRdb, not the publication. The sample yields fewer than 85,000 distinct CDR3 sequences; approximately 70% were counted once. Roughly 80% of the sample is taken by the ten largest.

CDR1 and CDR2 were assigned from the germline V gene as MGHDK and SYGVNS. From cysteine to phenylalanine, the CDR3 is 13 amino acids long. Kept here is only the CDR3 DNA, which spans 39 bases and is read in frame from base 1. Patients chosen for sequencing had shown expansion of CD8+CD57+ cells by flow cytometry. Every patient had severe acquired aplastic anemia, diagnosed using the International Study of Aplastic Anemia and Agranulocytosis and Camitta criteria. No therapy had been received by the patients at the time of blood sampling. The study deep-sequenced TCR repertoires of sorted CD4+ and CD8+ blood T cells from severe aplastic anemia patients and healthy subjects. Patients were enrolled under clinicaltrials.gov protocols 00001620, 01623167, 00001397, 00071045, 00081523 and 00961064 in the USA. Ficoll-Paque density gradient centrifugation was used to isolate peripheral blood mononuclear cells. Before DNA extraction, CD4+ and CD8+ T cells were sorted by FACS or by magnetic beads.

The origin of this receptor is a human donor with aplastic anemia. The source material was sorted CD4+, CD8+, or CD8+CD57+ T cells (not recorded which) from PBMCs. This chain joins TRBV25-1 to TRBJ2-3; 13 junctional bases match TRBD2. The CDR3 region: CGTSGRGADTQYF. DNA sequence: TGTGGGACTAGCGGGAGAGGGGCAGATACGCAGTATTTT. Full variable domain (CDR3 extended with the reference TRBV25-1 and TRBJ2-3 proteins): EADIYQTPRYLVIGTGKKITLECSQTMGHDKMYWYQQDPGMELHLIHYSYGVNSTEKGDLSSESTVSRIRTEHFPLTLESARPSHTSQYLCGTSGRGADTQYFGPGTRLTVL.